Shown below are 20 T cell receptor beta chains from a single sample sequenced in a study of cytomegalovirus exposure and HLA in healthy donors. The study ran its PCR with 60 Vbeta and 13 Jbeta primers. Data came from immunoSEQ multiplex PCR; TCRdb stores just in-frame clones and leaves some out. Of about 140,000 clones detected, around 86% appear once; the ten largest clones hold 0.95% to 1.5%. Sequencing was performed on PBMCs. These receptors came from a female donor in good health and CMV-seronegative.

This rearrangement joins TRBV10-3 to TRBJ2-5, with TRBD2 as a possible D gene (6 bases). Germline CDR1 reads ENHRY; CDR2 reads SYGVKD. This CDR3 is 14 amino acids long. The V end was cut by 7 bases, the J end by 0 bases, with 12 bases between. CDR3 sequence reads: CAIKPGGYQETQYF. For the CDR3, the DNA is TGTGCCATCAAACCTGGAGGGTACCAAGAGACCCAGTACTTC.

This clone was detected only a few times. The V and J genes are TRBV6-1 and TRBJ2-1, with D perhaps matching TRBD2 (5 bases). The germline gives CDR1 MNHNS, CDR2 SASEGT. This CDR3 is 14 amino acids long. V lost 0 bases and J 6 bases, leaving 9 bases between the germline ends. The CDR3 region is CASSEAGEFNEQFF. The CDR3 DNA sequence: TGTGCCAGCAGTGAAGCTGGGGAGTTCAATGAGCAGTTCTTC.

The V gene is TRBV7-2, the J gene TRBJ1-1; TRBD1 matches 8 bases. Germline lookup yields CDR1 SGHTA and CDR2 FQGNSA. J was trimmed by 5 bases and V by 7 bases; bases with no gene match: 9. The CDR3 has 14 amino acids. The CDR3 bases are TGTGCCAGCACCAATAGACAGGGGCGGACTGAAGCTTTCTTT. Residues: CASTNRQGRTEAFF.

The V and J genes are TRBV30 and TRBJ2-7; maybe TRBD1 (6 bases). Germline CDR1 is GTSNPN and CDR2 is SVGIG (reference sequence). CDR3 length equals 14 residues. Deletions cut 0 bases from V and 2 bases from J, with 11 bases between. The CDR3 DNA reads as TGTGCCTGGAGTGTGGGGGCAGGCCCCTACGAGCAGTACTTC. Its translation is CAWSVGAGPYEQYF.

This chain links TRBV27 with TRBJ2-7; maybe TRBD1 (6 bases). V was cut by 6 bases and J by 3 bases, with 12 bases left in between. Germline V lookup: CDR1 MNHEY, CDR2 SMNVEV (reference sequence). The CDR3 extends over 13 amino acids. CDR3 in DNA: TGTGCCAGCAGCGACAGGCAGGGCTACGAGCAGTACTTC. As protein: CASSDRQGYEQYF.

The chain couples TRBV27 to TRBJ2-3, with 15 nucleotides matching TRBD2. V lost 4 bases, J lost 4 bases, and 6 bases stayed unmatched. CDR3 length equals 17 residues. In germline, CDR1 is MNHEY, CDR2 SMNVEV (reference sequence). CDR3 nucleotide sequence: TGTGCCAGCAGTTCCCGGACTAGCGGGAGGGCGGCAGATACGCAGTATTTT. Residues: CASSSRTSGRAADTQYF.

V usage is TRBV2 and J usage is TRBJ2-7, with 10 positions matching TRBD1. Germline values: CDR1 SNHLY, CDR2 FYNNEI. Trimming at V came to 11 bases and at J to 4 bases, leaving 5 bases not matched to a gene. The CDR3 runs to 12 residues. The CDR3 spells CAGGTGVYEQYF. The DNA of the CDR3 is TGTGCCGGGGGGACAGGGGTGTACGAGCAGTACTTC.

The chain has TRBV6-4 and TRBJ1-2; 8 bases fit TRBD1. Germline CDR1 MRHNA, CDR2 SNTAGT. V lost 5 bases, J lost 2 bases, and 4 bases stayed unmatched. The CDR3 covers 14 residues. The CDR3 protein is CASSPDRVNYGYTF. CDR3 DNA sequence: TGTGCCAGCAGTCCGGACAGGGTAAACTATGGCTACACCTTC.

This clone is a singleton in its sample. This chain uses TRBV29-1 with TRBJ1-2, with 9 bases lining up with TRBD1. In germline, CDR1 is SQVTM, CDR2 ANQGSEA. Trimming took 0 bases from V and 4 from J; bases not matched to a gene: 6. The CDR3 sequence is 15 residues long. The DNA of the CDR3 is TGCAGCGTTGAAGACTTACAGGGGGCAAGCTATGGCTACACCTTC. Protein: CSVEDLQGASYGYTF.

The chain couples TRBV13 to TRBJ1-4; D may be TRBD1 (5 bases). The V and J ends lost 5 bases and 3 bases respectively, with 13 bases between them. CDR1 PRHDT and CDR2 FYEKMQ come from the germline V gene (reference sequence). The CDR3 extends over 15 amino acids. CDR3 in amino acids: CASSPLGTSNEKLFF. DNA of the CDR3: TGTGCCAGCAGCCCCCTCGGGACTTCTAATGAAAAACTGTTTTTT.

The rearrangement joins TRBV5-1 to TRBJ2-7; TRBD1 might be the D (5 bases). Germline V gene data show CDR1 as SGHRS and CDR2 as YFSETQ. V was cut by 0 bases and J by 0 bases, with 7 bases left in between. The CDR3 has 14 residues. CDR3 region: CASSLGGGSYEQYF. DNA for the CDR3: TGCGCCAGCAGCTTGGGGGGCGGCTCCTACGAGCAGTACTTC.

This clone was picked up one time. J is TRBJ1-2 and V is TRBV29-1, with a weak D call TRBD1 (6 bases). CDR3 length: 14 residues. The germline gives CDR1 SQVTM, CDR2 ANQGSEA. The V end lost 3 bases, the J end lost 0 bases, and 11 bases lay between the germline ends. Written as DNA, the CDR3 is TGCAGCGTTGATACACAGGGAGCTAACTATGGCTACACCTTC. Its protein is CSVDTQGANYGYTF.

The rearrangement uses TRBV29-1 and TRBJ1-5; D ambiguous. CDR3 size: 14 residues. Germline V gene sequence: CDR1 SQVTM, CDR2 ANQGSEA. V lost 5 bases and J lost 0, with 11 bases in between. The DNA for the CDR3 is TGCAGCGTTTTGGGAGACAATAGCAATCAGCCCCAGCATTTT. Translating gives CSVLGDNSNQPQHF.

This chain uses TRBV9 with TRBJ1-1, with a tentative D call TRBD1 (6 bases). V lost 0 bases, J lost 5 bases, and 11 bases lay in between. Germline V lookup: CDR1 SGDLS, CDR2 YYNGEE. The CDR3 runs 14 residues. As DNA, the CDR3 is TGTGCCAGCAGCGTAGAGGGGGTAGGTACTGAAGCTTTCTTT. This codes for CASSVEGVGTEAFF.

The CDR3 loop reads CASSQDGGGLAGAYEQYF. The CDR3 DNA reads as TGCGCCAGCAGCCAAGATGGAGGGGGACTAGCGGGAGCCTACGAGCAGTACTTC. The rearrangement joins TRBV4-1 to TRBJ2-7, with 14 nucleotides matching TRBD2. The CDR3 extends over 18 amino acids. Germline loops: CDR1 MGHRA, CDR2 YSYEKL. V lost 0 bases and J lost 2; bases outside the gene matches: 6.

The chain combines TRBV15 with TRBJ2-3; D unclear. V lost 3 bases and J lost 6, with 13 bases in between. The CDR3 covers 14 residues. From germline, CDR1 is LNHNV and CDR2 YYDKDF (reference sequence). The DNA of the CDR3 is TGTGCCACCAGCAGGGAAACCGGGTTGGATACGCAGTATTTT. This gives the protein CATSRETGLDTQYF.

The gene calls are TRBV5-1 and TRBJ1-2, with 8 positions matching TRBD1. Germline CDR1 is SGHRS and CDR2 is YFSETQ. The trim removed 4 bases at V and 0 bases at J, leaving 8 bases unmatched. This CDR3 has 16 residues. The CDR3 coding sequence is TGCGCCAGCAGCCCGGACAGGGACCCAGCTAACTATGGCTACACCTTC. Amino acids: CASSPDRDPANYGYTF.

J is TRBJ1-2 and V is TRBV4-1; D uncertain. The CDR3 length is 12 residues. Trimming pared 1 base from V and 12 bases from J, leaving 12 bases between. CDR1 MGHRA and CDR2 YSYEKL come from the germline V gene. CDR3 amino acids: CASSQAGLTHTF. The CDR3 coding sequence is TGCGCCAGCAGCCAAGCAGGCCTGACCCACACCTTC.

V is TRBV28 and J is TRBJ1-1, with 9 bases identical to TRBD1. Germline V lookup: CDR1 MDHEN, CDR2 SYDVKM. V lost 7 bases and J lost 6; bases outside the gene matches: 12. The CDR3 is 15 amino acids. The CDR3 loop is CASTSRGTGSPEAFF. CDR3 nucleotides: TGTGCCAGCACCTCCCGGGGGACAGGGTCCCCTGAAGCTTTCTTT.

CDR3 DNA: TGTGCCAGCAGTTACTCTACAGCCTCTAACTATGGCTACACCTTC. Its protein is CASSYSTASNYGYTF. The chain is built from TRBV6-5 and TRBJ1-2; D unclear. Trimming removed 0 bases at V and 0 bases at J, with 8 bases between. From germline, CDR1 is MNHEY and CDR2 SVGAGI. This CDR3 is 15 amino acids long.